Listed here is a single T cell receptor beta chain. The CDR3 runs 11 residues. Trimming shortened V by 5 bases and J by 7 bases, and 6 bases separated the two germline ends. Germline V lookup: CDR1 SGHNT, CDR2 YENEEA. The sample comes from a study of Ad26.COV2.S vaccination and SARS-CoV-2 variants. Treatment in this sample: approximately 18 received Ad26.COV2.S at low or high dose, single or two shots; roughly 5 received placebo; per-sample allocation not given. Day 63 following the first vaccine or placebo injection was when the samples were taken. Sequencing was performed with immunoSEQ multiplex PCR; in TCRdb, only in-frame clones are kept and a portion is missing. The sample lists about 480,000 clones; approximately 90% were seen once.

The sequence was collected from a person aged 18 to 59 who received the Ad26.COV2.S COVID-19 vaccine or a placebo. This sequence joins TRBV11-3 and TRBJ1-5; D not resolved. Sequencing was performed on peripheral blood, taken in a trial of Ad26.COV2.S vaccine versus placebo. CDR3 bases: TGTGCCAGCAGCCCTCTGCAGCCCCAGCATTTT. This translates into CASSPLQPQHF.